Following are 8 T cell receptor beta chains from one sample sequenced in a study of blood T cell repertoires in COVID-19 (TCRdb year 2020). The library was made by the immunoSEQ multiplex PCR assay. TCRdb stores this immuneACCESS table with in-frame sequences only. Part of the clones is absent; in the studies checked, under half of the shortfall reflects unresolved V genes, and no reason is known for the rest. For this sample the table gives 350,000 or so clones, of which around 85% were detected only once. The leading ten clones occupy around 4.4% of the sample. The material sequenced was PBMCs or T cells enriched from blood (not recorded which). These receptors originate from a woman in her forties with acute COVID-19.

The rearrangement links TRBV4-3 to TRBJ2-7; TRBD1 matches 9 bases. The CDR3 sequence is 16 residues long. Germline-derived CDR1 and CDR2 are LGHNA and YSLEER. The V and J ends lost 4 bases and 4 bases, in that order; junction bases with no gene match: 11. The CDR3 DNA reads as TGCGCCAGCAGCCCCCTCATCGGGACAGGGAGATACGAGCAGTACTTC. Encoded protein: CASSPLIGTGRYEQYF.

DNA of the CDR3: TGTGCCAGTAGTCTGTGGGACAGGGATCAGCCCCAGCATTTT. This codes for CASSLWDRDQPQHF. The chain carries TRBV19 and TRBJ1-5; TRBD1 matches 9 bases. V lost 5 bases to trimming and J lost 5 bases; unmatched junction nucleotides: 4. Looked up from germline, CDR1 is LNHDA and CDR2 is SQIVND (reference sequence). This CDR3 is built from 14 residues.

The chain carries TRBV3-1 (or the pseudogene TRBV3-2) and TRBJ1-2; D unclear. This CDR3 spans 13 amino acids. Germline V gene sequence: CDR1 LGHDT, CDR2 YNNKEL (reference sequence). V was clipped by 0 bases and J by 2 bases, with 4 bases between them. As DNA, the CDR3 is TGTGCCAGCAGCCAAGAGGCCAACTATGGCTACACCTTC. This translates into CASSQEANYGYTF.

This rearrangement joins TRBV2 to TRBJ2-5; 7 nucleotides agree with TRBD2. The CDR3 loop spans 14 amino acids. Germline assignment: CDR1 SNHLY and CDR2 FYNNEI. Trimming cost V 8 bases and J 5 bases; bases outside gene matches: 11. CDR3 protein: CASSPGLPQETQYF. The DNA of the CDR3 is TGTGCCAGCTCACCGGGACTACCCCAGGAGACCCAGTACTTC.

The chain joins TRBV7-9 to TRBJ1-2, with 9 bases identical to TRBD1. This CDR3 spans 17 amino acids. Trimming at V came to 1 base and at J to 8 bases, leaving 14 bases not matched to a gene. Germline assignment: CDR1 SEHNR and CDR2 FQNEAQ (reference sequence). The CDR3 DNA reads TGTGCCAGCAGCTTAGGTAGTAGTGGGACAGGGTCTCGAGGCTACACCTTC. It is translated as CASSLGSSGTGSRGYTF.

The genes are TRBV28 and TRBJ2-2; 7 bases match TRBD2. The CDR3 totals 16 residues. Germline V lookup: CDR1 MDHEN, CDR2 SYDVKM. J lost 5 bases, V lost 1 base, and 7 bases had no gene match. The CDR3 is CASSLLRGSGTGELFF. Here the CDR3 DNA reads TGTGCCAGCAGTTTATTGCGCGGGAGTGGGACCGGGGAGCTGTTTTTT.

This chain joins TRBV5-1 and TRBJ1-1, with 7 nucleotides matching TRBD1. This CDR3 has 14 amino acids. Germline loops: CDR1 SGHRS, CDR2 YFSETQ. The V and J ends lost 0 bases and 4 bases, in that order; junction bases with no gene match: 3. The CDR3 DNA reads as TGCGCCAGCAGCTTGGAACAGGGGATCACTGAAGCTTTCTTT. It encodes CASSLEQGITEAFF. Full variable domain (missing parts from reference TRBV5-1 and TRBJ1-1): KAGVTQTPRYLIKTRGQQVTLSCSPISGHRSVSWYQQTPGQGLQFLFEYFSETQRNKGNFPGRFSGRQFSNSRSEMNVSTLELGDSALYLCASSLEQGITEAFFGQGTRLTVV.

This clone was seen just once. The chain combines TRBV9 with TRBJ2-7, with a weak D call TRBD1 (6 bases). This CDR3 has 14 amino acids. With 2 bases removed from V and 3 bases from J, the gap between germline ends came to 12 bases. Germline values: CDR1 SGDLS, CDR2 YYNGEE. The CDR3 loop reads CASSVGTLHYEQYF. Here the CDR3 DNA reads TGTGCCAGCAGCGTGGGGACACTCCACTACGAGCAGTACTTC.